The clone carrying this T cell receptor (beta chain) turned up a few times. As yet, its antigen is unknown. In germline, CDR1 is SGHRS, CDR2 YFSETQ. Trimming stripped 2 bases from V and 3 bases from J, with 16 bases between. This CDR3 is built from 16 residues. TCRdb fed the 5' RACE reads into MiXCR, producing one record per CDR3 protein. The table includes a few hundred thousand distinct CDR3 sequences, 13% to 15% detected once. These data originate in a study of identical twins. Study findings and constraints: Out-of-frame alpha sequences common to twins exhibited an excess of low generation probability.

Only healthy Caucasians were included as donors. These sequences were also reported in another study, on yellow fever vaccine responses in identical twins.

The clonotype originates from a woman between 18 and 29 years old in good health. The genes are TRBV5-1 and TRBJ2-3; D possibly corresponds to TRBD1 (7 bases). The sequenced sample was CD4+ T cells sorted from blood. The CDR3 region has the DNA TGCGCCAGCAGCTTAACTTGGGACAGCGGGACAGATACGCAGTATTTT. Translated, it gives CASSLTWDSGTDTQYF.